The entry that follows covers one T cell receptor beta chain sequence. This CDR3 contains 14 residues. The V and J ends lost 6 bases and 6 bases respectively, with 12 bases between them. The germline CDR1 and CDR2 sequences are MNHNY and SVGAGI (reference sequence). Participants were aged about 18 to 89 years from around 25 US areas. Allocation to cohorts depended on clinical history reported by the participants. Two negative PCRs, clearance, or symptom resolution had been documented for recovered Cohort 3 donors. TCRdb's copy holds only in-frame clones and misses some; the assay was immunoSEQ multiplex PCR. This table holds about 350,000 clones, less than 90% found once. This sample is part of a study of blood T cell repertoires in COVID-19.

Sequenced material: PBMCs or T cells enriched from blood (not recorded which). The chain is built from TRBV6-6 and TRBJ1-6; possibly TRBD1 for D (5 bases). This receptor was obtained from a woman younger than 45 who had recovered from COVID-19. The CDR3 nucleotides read TGTGCCAGCAGAGAGGACATTTTTAATTCACCCCTCCACTTT. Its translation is CASREDIFNSPLHF.